Listed here are 22 T cell receptor beta chains from one sample, sequenced in a study of OX40 agonist ivuxolimab in advanced cancers. Generated by immunoSEQ multiplex PCR, the TCRdb table keeps only in-frame clones and is missing some. The repertoire includes over 90,000 clones, just over 85% of them detected once, and 1.5% to 2% sits in the top ten. The sample consisted of CD4+ or CD8+ T cells sorted from blood, taken in a trial of the OX40 agonist ivuxolimab. Receptors originate from an adult with an advanced solid tumor such as melanoma, head and neck, liver or kidney cancer.

A word on this clone: The same CDR3 is also encoded by other DNA sequences in this sample. The V gene is TRBV27, the J gene TRBJ1-5, with D maybe TRBD1 (6 bases). This CDR3 has 15 amino acids. Trimming took 2 bases from V and 2 from J, leaving 10 bases between them. Germline V gene sequence: CDR1 MNHEY, CDR2 SMNVEV (reference sequence). For the CDR3, the DNA is TGTGCCAGCAGTTTACGAGGGGGTGGCAATCAGCCCCAGCATTTT. Translation: CASSLRGGGNQPQHF.

The chain links TRBV7-3 to TRBJ2-7; 7 bases fit TRBD2. The V and J ends lost 1 base and 7 bases, in that order; junction bases with no gene match: 10. CDR3 length: 15 residues. CDR1 and CDR2 from the germline V gene are SGHTA and FQGTGA. CDR3 in amino acids: CASSLNPAGNDEQYF. CDR3 in DNA: TGTGCCAGCAGCTTAAATCCAGCGGGAAATGATGAGCAGTACTTC.

The chain is built from TRBV5-1 and TRBJ1-1; the D gene is possibly TRBD1 (5 bases). Trimming removed 0 bases at V and 1 base at J, with 10 bases between. The CDR3 covers 15 residues. Germline CDR1 and CDR2: SGHRS and YFSETQ. The CDR3 DNA sequence: TGCGCCAGCAGCTTGGCCCTGGGGCCGAACACTGAAGCTTTCTTT. The encoded protein is CASSLALGPNTEAFF. Full variable domain (missing parts from reference TRBV5-1 and TRBJ1-1): KAGVTQTPRYLIKTRGQQVTLSCSPISGHRSVSWYQQTPGQGLQFLFEYFSETQRNKGNFPGRFSGRQFSNSRSEMNVSTLELGDSALYLCASSLALGPNTEAFFGQGTRLTVV.

V is TRBV7-9 and J is TRBJ2-7, with unresolved D. The CDR3 spans 12 residues. The V end lost 2 bases, the J end lost 7 bases, and 9 bases lay between the germline ends. Germline CDR1 reads SEHNR; CDR2 reads FQNEAQ (reference sequence). The CDR3 protein is CASSLMDGEQYF. DNA of the CDR3: TGTGCCAGCAGCTTAATGGACGGGGAGCAGTACTTC.

V usage is TRBV2 and J usage is TRBJ2-1, with 9 nucleotides matching TRBD2. J lost 4 bases, V lost 8 bases, and 3 bases had no gene match. The V gene's germline CDR1 is SNHLY and CDR2 FYNNEI. The CDR3 runs 13 residues. CDR3 residues: CASATSGYNEQFF. The CDR3 DNA is TGTGCCAGCGCTACTAGCGGGTACAATGAGCAGTTCTTC.

The chain employs TRBV19 and TRBJ1-1; the D is unclear. The V gene's germline CDR1 is LNHDA and CDR2 SQIVND (reference sequence). The CDR3 consists of 11 residues. V was shortened by 7 bases and J by 0 bases, with 3 bases between the two germline ends. The CDR3 coding sequence is TGTGCCAGTACAATGAACACTGAAGCTTTCTTT. Amino acids: CASTMNTEAFF.

This clone was seen a handful of times. This chain uses TRBV7-3 with TRBJ2-1, with D unresolved. V shed 2 bases and J shed 7 bases, with 12 bases lying between them. The length of the CDR3 is 14 residues. Germline CDR1 is SGHTA and CDR2 is FQGTGA. CDR3: CASSLLGPANEQFF. In DNA form, the CDR3 reads TGTGCCAGCAGCTTACTAGGACCCGCAAATGAGCAGTTCTTC.

The table lists this clone with a count of one. The chain recombines TRBV28 with TRBJ2-7; D is perhaps TRBD2 (7 bases). Germline values: CDR1 MDHEN, CDR2 SYDVKM. Trimming took off 7 bases at V and 4 bases at J, with 14 bases between the two ends. There are 13 residues in the CDR3. The CDR3 nucleotides read TGTGCCAGCATAAGGGGGGGAGAATACGAGCAGTACTTC. It codes for CASIRGGEYEQYF.

The gene calls are TRBV28 and TRBJ1-2; maybe TRBD1 (6 bases). The ends were cut back, 5 bases at V and 3 bases at J, with 16 bases in the middle. Germline V CDR1 and CDR2: MDHEN, SYDVKM. The CDR3 has 15 residues. CDR3: CASSVPGQGHYGYTF. The CDR3 coding sequence is TGTGCCAGCAGTGTTCCGGGCCAGGGGCACTATGGCTACACCTTC.

The chain employs TRBV5-1 and TRBJ2-5; 7 nucleotides match TRBD2. This CDR3 is 15 amino acids long. Trimming cost V 4 bases and J 3 bases; bases outside gene matches: 9. Germline V CDR1 and CDR2: SGHRS, YFSETQ. The CDR3 nucleotides are TGCGCCAGCAGCCAAACCAGTGGGGGGGAAGAGACCCAGTACTTC. The encoded protein is CASSQTSGGEETQYF.

V is TRBV11-1 and J is TRBJ2-7; D not certain. Deletions cut 5 bases from V and 0 bases from J, with 14 bases between. Looked up from germline, CDR1 is SGHAT and CDR2 is FQDESV (reference sequence). The CDR3 is made up of 15 amino acids. In nucleotides, the CDR3 is TGTGCCAGCAGCCAAACATCCAGTAGCTCCTACGAGCAGTACTTC. Residues: CASSQTSSSSYEQYF.

V and J are TRBV2 and TRBJ1-4; 7 nucleotides match TRBD1. This CDR3 is 14 amino acids long. In germline, CDR1 is SNHLY, CDR2 FYNNEI. J was trimmed by 5 bases and V by 6 bases; bases with no gene match: 6. CDR3 DNA: TGTGCCAGCAGCTTGGGACAGTCAAATGAAAAACTGTTTTTT. This encodes CASSLGQSNEKLFF.

The rearrangement joins TRBV7-6 to TRBJ2-5, with D possibly matching TRBD2 (6 bases). The germline V and J ends were trimmed by 5 bases and 1 base, with 14 bases remaining between them. The CDR3 runs 15 residues. Germline-derived CDR1 and CDR2 are SGHVS and FNYEAQ. CDR3 coding DNA: TGTGCCAGCAGCCCATCCGGTAGCGGCCAAGAGACCCAGTACTTC. Translated: CASSPSGSGQETQYF.

CDR3 nucleotides: TGTGCCAGCGTCAGGGACCCGAACACCGGGGAGCTGTTTTTT. Amino acids: CASVRDPNTGELFF. V is TRBV7-6 and J is TRBJ2-2; tentatively, D is TRBD1 or TRBD2 (5 bases each). The CDR3 loop spans 14 amino acids. Germline V lookup: CDR1 SGHVS, CDR2 FNYEAQ. The V gene lost 8 bases and the J gene lost 0 bases, with 10 bases spanning the gap. Full variable domain (remainder filled in from reference TRBV7-6 and TRBJ2-2): GAGVSQSPRYKVTKRGQDVALRCDPISGHVSLYWYRQALGQGPEFLTYFNYEAQQDKSGLPNDRFSAERPEGSISTLTIQRTEQRDSAMYRCASVRDPNTGELFFGEGSRLTVL.

The chain is built from TRBV25-1 and TRBJ1-2, with 7 bases fitting TRBD1. Per the germline V gene, CDR1 is MGHDK and CDR2 is SYGVNS. The junction had 3 bases not matched to a gene; V was cut back by 4 bases and J by 4 bases. The CDR3 runs to 13 residues. Here the CDR3 reads CASSGRGGYGYTF. In DNA form, the CDR3 reads TGTGCCAGCAGTGGCAGGGGGGGCTATGGCTACACCTTC.

J is TRBJ2-3 and V is TRBV7-9; 9 bases align to TRBD1. CDR1 SEHNR and CDR2 FQNEAQ come from the germline V gene (reference sequence). This CDR3 region has 17 residues. The V segment lost 5 bases and the J segment 6 bases; nucleotides outside the gene matches: 15. The CDR3 sequence: CASSRYPGQGYLDTQYF. CDR3 bases: TGTGCCAGCAGCCGATACCCGGGACAGGGTTATTTGGATACGCAGTATTTT.

The rearrangement links TRBV2 to TRBJ2-7; either TRBD1 or TRBD2 may supply D (5 bases each). V was trimmed by 9 bases and J by 0 bases, leaving 15 bases between them. This CDR3 has 14 residues. Germline values: CDR1 SNHLY, CDR2 FYNNEI. The CDR3 DNA is TGTGCCAGTGAAGCCGGGACGGGCTCCTACGAGCAGTACTTC. Its translation: CASEAGTGSYEQYF.

About this clone: The junction differs from germline at one of its ends, possibly a read error. The V call is TRBV29-1, the J call TRBJ1-5; 7 nucleotides agree with TRBD1. CDR1 and CDR2 (germline): SQVTM, ANQGSEA. The CDR3 sequence is 14 residues long. The CDR3 is CSVQGDRNEDLLFF. The CDR3, as DNA: TGCAGCGTGCAAGGGGACAGAAATGAGGATCTCTTATTTTTT.

The V gene is TRBV6-1, the J gene TRBJ1-1, with TRBD1 identical over 7 bases. Germline V gene lookup returns CDR1 MNHNS and CDR2 SASEGT. CDR3 length: 16 amino acids. Unmatched junction bases numbered 11, after V lost 3 bases and J lost 4 bases. In DNA, the CDR3 is TGTGCCAGCAGTGAGTTGACAGGGCCTTGGGGCACTGAAGCTTTCTTT. This encodes CASSELTGPWGTEAFF.

This rearrangement joins TRBV9 to TRBJ1-1; no definite D call. V lost 0 bases to trimming and J lost 5 bases, with 8 bases between them. CDR1 and CDR2 from the germline V gene are SGDLS and YYNGEE. This CDR3 spans 13 amino acids. DNA for the CDR3: TGTGCCAGCAGCGTAGGCAGCCATACTGAAGCTTTCTTT. Translated: CASSVGSHTEAFF.

The CDR3 nucleotides are TGTGCCAGCAGATACCGACAGGAAGCTTTCTTT. This translates into CASRYRQEAFF. The chain is built from TRBV6-5 and TRBJ1-1; the D gene is possibly TRBD1 (5 bases). Germline CDR1 is MNHEY and CDR2 is SVGAGI. The ends were cut back, 6 bases at V and 8 bases at J, with 10 bases in the middle. This CDR3 comprises 11 residues.

The chain recombines TRBV30 with TRBJ1-5; TRBD1 matches at 8 bases. The trim removed 5 bases at V and 2 bases at J, leaving 5 bases unmatched. Germline V gene sequence: CDR1 GTSNPN, CDR2 SVGIG (reference sequence). CDR3 length: 14 amino acids. The CDR3 DNA sequence: TGTGCCTGGGGAGCACAGGGGGGCAATCAGCCCCAGCATTTT. This gives the protein CAWGAQGGNQPQHF.